This is a list of T cell receptor beta chains from one sample in a study of a mutant IDH1 vaccine in newly diagnosed glioma. These receptors have no identified antigens. The data were produced by immunoSEQ multiplex PCR, yet TCRdb's version contains in-frame clones alone and is incomplete. The repertoire includes tens of thousands of clones, 84% of them detected once, and approximately 12% sits in the top ten. The material was PBMCs, obtained from a glioma patient whose treatment included an IDH1 peptide vaccine. The receptors shown here come from a man aged 18 to 30 with glioma. CDR3s include the opening cysteine and the closing phenylalanine or tryptophan. The D gene is left open where the match is weak. The size entry is marked missing in some rows and otherwise reads once, few, many or a size class.

TGTGCCAGCAGCTTCACCGGGACAGACCAAGAGACCCAGTACTTC CASSFTGTDQETQYF . TRBD1 TRBJ2-5 TRBV11-3
TGTGCCAGCAGCTTGTTCCAGGGGGCGTCGGGAAACTATGGCTACACCTTC CASSLFQGASGNYGYTF . TRBD1 TRBJ1-2 TRBV7-8
TGTGCCAGCAGTGGTTTACCCGGGACAGGGGAGCTGTTTTTT CASSGLPGTGELFF . . TRBJ2-2 TRBV6-1
TGTGCCACCAGCAGACAACTCGGATGGAACACTGAAGCTTTCTTT CATSRQLGWNTEAFF . . TRBJ1-1 TRBV15
TGTGCCAGCCGACAAGTGACAGGGGTGTATGAGCAGTTCTTC CASRQVTGVYEQFF . TRBD1 TRBJ2-1 TRBV27
TGTGCCAGCAGCTTAGCTATGTATACCGGGGAGCTGTTTTTT CASSLAMYTGELFF . . TRBJ2-2 TRBV7-2
TGCGCCAGCAGCTCCGGGATTAGCACAGATACGCAGTATTTT CASSSGISTDTQYF . . TRBJ2-3 TRBV5-1
TGCAGCGTCGCAACAGCGAAAAATCAGCCCCAGCATTTT CSVATAKNQPQHF . . TRBJ1-5 TRBV29-1
TGTGCCAGCAGCCTCTGGGGACAGGGTGATAGTCAGCCCCAGCATTTT CASSLWGQGDSQPQHF . TRBD1 TRBJ1-5 TRBV7-9
TGTGCCAGCAGCGTAGGGGGGACTAGCGGGGGGCTGAATGAGCAGTTCTTC CASSVGGTSGGLNEQFF . TRBD2 TRBJ2-1 TRBV9
TGTGCCAGCAGTTACTCGGGACCCAAGGGAACTGAAGCTTTCTTT CASSYSGPKGTEAFF . . TRBJ1-1 TRBV6-5
TGTGCCAGCAGCCCCCGGTCGGCTAGCGGGAGGGTGAAACCGAACGCGCAGTACTTC CASSPRSASGRVKPNAQYF . TRBD2 TRBJ2-7 TRBV7-2
TGTGCCAGCGGGGACAATGAGCAGTTCTTC CASGDNEQFF . . TRBJ2-1 TRBV6-5
TGCAGCGTTCACAGGACAGGGGCTATGACTGAAGCTTTCTTT CSVHRTGAMTEAFF . TRBD1 TRBJ1-1 TRBV29-1
TGTGCCAGCAGTCGACAGGGGGAATGGCACACTGAAGCTTTCTTT CASSRQGEWHTEAFF few TRBD1 TRBJ1-1 TRBV27
TGTGCTAGTGGTGCGGGGGGTACCGGAACTGAAGCTTTCTTT CASGAGGTGTEAFF . . TRBJ1-1 TRBV12-5
TGTGCCAGTACCCCGACAGGTATACTCCTTTACAATGAGCAGTTCTTC CASTPTGILLYNEQFF . . TRBJ2-1 TRBV19
TGTGCCAGCAGCGGGGATACCACCGGGGAGCTGTTTTTT CASSGDTTGELFF . . TRBJ2-2 TRBV9